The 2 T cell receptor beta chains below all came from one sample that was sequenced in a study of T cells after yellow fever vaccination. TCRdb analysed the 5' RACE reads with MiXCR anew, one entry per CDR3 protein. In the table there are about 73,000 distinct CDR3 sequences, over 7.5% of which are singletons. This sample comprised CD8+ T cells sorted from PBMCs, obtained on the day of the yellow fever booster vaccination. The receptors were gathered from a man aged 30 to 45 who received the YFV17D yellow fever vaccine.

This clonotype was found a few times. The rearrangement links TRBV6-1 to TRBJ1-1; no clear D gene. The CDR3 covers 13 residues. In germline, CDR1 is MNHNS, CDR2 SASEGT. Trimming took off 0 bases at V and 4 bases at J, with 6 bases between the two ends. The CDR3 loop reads CASSEAVSTEAFF. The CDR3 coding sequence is TGTGCCAGCAGTGAAGCGGTGTCCACTGAAGCTTTCTTT.

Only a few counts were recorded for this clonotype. This chain's CDR3 is CASTIGTSGTEQYF. CDR3 DNA: TGTGCCAGCACCATCGGGACTAGCGGGACCGAGCAGTACTTC. This chain uses TRBV28 with TRBJ2-7, with 13 bases identical to TRBD2. The length of the CDR3 is 14 residues. Per the germline V gene, CDR1 is MDHEN and CDR2 is SYDVKM. V was clipped by 7 bases and J by 6 bases; unmatched bases: 6.